Listed below are T cell receptor beta chains from one sample, sequenced in a study of blood T cell repertoires in COVID-19. Method: immunoSEQ multiplex PCR; TCRdb's copy keeps in-frame clones and lacks some. The data hold some 210,000 clones, with 82% observed a single time. Input material: peripheral blood. The origin of the receptors is a woman in her 40s with acute or convalescent COVID-19. CDR3s include the opening cysteine and the closing phenylalanine or tryptophan. The D gene is left open where the match is weak. Clone size is stated in some rows and not others, as once, few, many or a class when expanded.

d_gene,abundance,j_gene,v_gene,len,CDR3nt,CDR3aa
TRBD1,-,TRBJ1-1,TRBV27,14,TGTGCCAGCAGCTGGACAGGAGGGTACACTGAAGCTTTCTTT,CASSWTGGYTEAFF
-,-,TRBJ1-4,TRBV7-8,15,TGTGCCAGCAGCCCTGGGGGGACTCTTAATGAAAAACTGTTTTTT,CASSPGGTLNEKLFF
-,-,TRBJ2-7,TRBV2,13,TGTGCCAGCAGTTTTATTAGGGGTGCGGAGCAGTACTTC,CASSFIRGAEQYF
-,few,TRBJ1-1,TRBV5-4,13,TGTGCCAGCAGCTTGGCCGGGGTAACGGGGGCTTTCTTT,CASSLAGVTGAFF
TRBD2,-,TRBJ2-1,TRBV13,16,TGTGCCAGCAGCTTCCAATCTAGCGGGAGGGCCTATGAGCAGTTCTTC,CASSFQSSGRAYEQFF
-,-,TRBJ2-6,TRBV19,17,TGTGCCAGCAAACAGGGAGCAGGGTCAACTGGGGCCAACGTCCTGACTTTC,CASKQGAGSTGANVLTF
-,-,TRBJ2-4,TRBV6-5,12,TGTGCCTGCGACCGGCAGGGTTACATTCAGTACTTC,CACDRQGYIQYF
TRBD1,-,TRBJ2-4,TRBV13,16,TGTGCCAGCAGCTTAGTGGGGACAGGGGGCGCAGACATTCAGTACTTC,CASSLVGTGGADIQYF
-,-,TRBJ1-1,TRBV5-1,13,TGCGCCAGCAGCTTGGCAAGCGAGACTGAAGCTTTCTTT,CASSLASETEAFF
-,-,TRBJ2-1,TRBV7-3,15,TGTGCCAGCAGCTTAGACCGAAACTACTACAATGAGCAGTTCTTC,CASSLDRNYYNEQFF
-,-,TRBJ2-7,TRBV6-2/TRBV6-3,14,TGTGCCAGCAGCACATTGCAGGGGACGCGCGAGCAGTACTTC,CASSTLQGTREQYF
TRBD2,once,TRBJ2-4,TRBV2,17,TGTGCCAGCAGTCCCCCGACTAGCGGGGGGCCCGCTAACATTCAGTACTTC,CASSPPTSGGPANIQYF
-,-,TRBJ2-1,TRBV4-3,15,TGCGCCAGCAGCCAAGATGGCTCGTCTGGCAATGAGCAGTTCTTC,CASSQDGSSGNEQFF
-,-,TRBJ2-2,TRBV5-6,13,TGTGCCAGCAGCTTGGTCCGGACCGGGGAGCTGTTTTTT,CASSLVRTGELFF
-,-,TRBJ2-1,TRBV7-3,15,TGTGCCAGCAGCTTTGGTAGGACTCTCTACAATGAGCAGTTCTTC,CASSFGRTLYNEQFF
-,-,TRBJ2-1,TRBV2,16,TGTGCCAGCAGTGATGGGTTAGCTAGCGATGACAATGAGCAGTTCTTC,CASSDGLASDDNEQFF
-,-,TRBJ2-3,TRBV30,14,TGTGCCTGGGGCCACGCCTCAGGGACAGATACGCAGTATTTT,CAWGHASGTDTQYF
TRBD1,-,TRBJ2-2,TRBV6-5,15,TGTGCCAGCAGTCAGCCCGGACAGGGGGCCGGGGAGCTGTTTTTT,CASSQPGQGAGELFF
TRBD2,-,TRBJ2-3,TRBV4-2,15,TGTGCCAGCAGCCTTAGCGGGGGGGACACAGATACGCAGTATTTT,CASSLSGGDTDTQYF
-,-,TRBJ2-1,TRBV19,12,TGTGCCAGTAGTTATACCTACAATGAGCAGTTCTTC,CASSYTYNEQFF
TRBD1,-,TRBJ1-1,TRBV24-1,17,TGTGCCACCAGTGGCCCCAGTGAGGACAGGGGGAACACTGAAGCTTTCTTT,CATSGPSEDRGNTEAFF
-,few,TRBJ2-7,TRBV7-2,15,TGTGCCAGCAGCTTTAACGGGGAAGCTACCTACGAGCAGTACTTC,CASSFNGEATYEQYF
TRBD2,-,TRBJ2-7,TRBV29-1,13,TGCAGCGTTCAGCTAGCGGGACCCTACGAGCAGTACTTC,CSVQLAGPYEQYF
TRBD1,-,TRBJ1-5,TRBV6-5,13,TGTGCCAGCGGACAGGGAGGGGGCCAGCCCCAGCATTTT,CASGQGGGQPQHF